The present T cell receptor (beta chain) was sequenced within a study of T cells in Graves' hyperthyroidism and ophthalmopathy. Findings of the study overall: A median around 6.4 months before onset, the model predicted ophthalmopathy.

Fresh peripheral blood, around 10 ml of it, supplied the PBMCs. Amplified regions were TCR beta CDR3 sequences from RNA transcripts. Initially, a first-round RT-PCR of the TCR CDR3 employed the HTBI primer set. One entry per CDR3 protein, called by TCRdb with MiXCR from the multiplex PCR reads. The table lists roughly 400,000 distinct CDR3 sequences, roughly 13% of them singletons. Remarks on this clonotype: As yet, its antigen is unknown. A junction end diverges from the germline sequence, so it may reflect a read error.

CDR1 is MNHNS, CDR2 SASEGT, per germline. The CDR3 runs 13 residues. The chain carries TRBV6-1 and TRBJ2-1; D is ambiguous. The receptor comes from a middle-aged man with Graves' ophthalmopathy. The material sequenced was blood. CDR3 protein: CASSPRQASEQFF. CDR3 sequence (DNA): TGCGCCAGCAGCCCCCGGCAGGCCTCGGAGCAGTTCTTC.